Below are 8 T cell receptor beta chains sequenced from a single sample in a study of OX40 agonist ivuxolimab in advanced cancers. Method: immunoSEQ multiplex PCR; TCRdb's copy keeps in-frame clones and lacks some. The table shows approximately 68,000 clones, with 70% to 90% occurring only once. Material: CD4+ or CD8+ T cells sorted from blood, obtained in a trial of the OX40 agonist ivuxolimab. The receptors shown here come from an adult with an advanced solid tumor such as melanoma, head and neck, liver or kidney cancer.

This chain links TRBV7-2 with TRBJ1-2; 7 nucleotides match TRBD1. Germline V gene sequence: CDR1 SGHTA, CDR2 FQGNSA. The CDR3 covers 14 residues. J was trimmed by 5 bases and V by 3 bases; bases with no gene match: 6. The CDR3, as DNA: TGTGCCAGCAGCTTCGGGGCAGGGGGATATGGCTACACCTTC. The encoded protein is CASSFGAGGYGYTF.

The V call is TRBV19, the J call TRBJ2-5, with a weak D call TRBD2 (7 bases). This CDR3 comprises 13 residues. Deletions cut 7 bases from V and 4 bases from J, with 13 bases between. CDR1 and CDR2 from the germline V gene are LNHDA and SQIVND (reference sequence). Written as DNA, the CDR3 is TGTGCCAGTAACAACAGGGAGGGAGAGACCCAGTACTTC. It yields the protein CASNNREGETQYF.

In DNA form, the CDR3 reads TGTGCCAGCAGCTTAAAAGCCGCCGGGAATGAGCAGTTCTTC. Its protein is CASSLKAAGNEQFF. The V gene is TRBV11-2, the J gene TRBJ2-1, with D unresolved. V lost 2 bases, J lost 7 bases, and 12 bases lay in between. The CDR3 sequence is 14 residues long. CDR1 is SGHAT, CDR2 FQNNGV, per germline.

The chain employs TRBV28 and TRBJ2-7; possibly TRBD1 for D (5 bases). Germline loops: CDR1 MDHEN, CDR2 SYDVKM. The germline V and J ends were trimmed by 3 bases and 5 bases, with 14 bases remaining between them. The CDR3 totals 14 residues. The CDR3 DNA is TGTGCCAGCAGTTTTCTCGGCAGGGTAGACGAGCAGTACTTC. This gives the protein CASSFLGRVDEQYF.

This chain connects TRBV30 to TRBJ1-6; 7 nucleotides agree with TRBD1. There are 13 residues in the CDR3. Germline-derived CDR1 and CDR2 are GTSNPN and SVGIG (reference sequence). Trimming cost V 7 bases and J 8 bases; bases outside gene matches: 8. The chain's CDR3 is CAFSRQGDSPLHF. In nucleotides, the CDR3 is TGTGCCTTCTCCCGACAGGGCGATTCACCCCTCCACTTT.

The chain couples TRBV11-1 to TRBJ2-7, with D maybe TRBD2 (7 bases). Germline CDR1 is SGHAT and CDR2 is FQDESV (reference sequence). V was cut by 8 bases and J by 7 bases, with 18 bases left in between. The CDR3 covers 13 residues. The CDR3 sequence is CASGRDTPREQYF. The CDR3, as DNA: TGTGCCAGCGGGAGGGACACTCCTCGGGAGCAGTACTTC.

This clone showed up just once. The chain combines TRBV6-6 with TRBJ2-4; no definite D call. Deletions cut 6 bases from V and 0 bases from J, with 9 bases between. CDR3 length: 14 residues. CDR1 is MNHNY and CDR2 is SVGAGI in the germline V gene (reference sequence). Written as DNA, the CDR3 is TGTGCCAGCAGGGCAAATCTAGCCAAAAACATTCAGTACTTC. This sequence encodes CASRANLAKNIQYF.

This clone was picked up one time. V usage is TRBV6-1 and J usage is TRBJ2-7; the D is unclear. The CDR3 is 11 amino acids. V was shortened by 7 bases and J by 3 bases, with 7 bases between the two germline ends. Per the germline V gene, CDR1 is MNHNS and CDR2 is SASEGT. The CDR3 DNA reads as TGTGCCAGCAATCGGTACTACGAGCAGTACTTC. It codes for CASNRYYEQYF.